The sequence of this T cell receptor beta chain was determined in a study of regulatory T cells in long-lasting Graves disease (dated by TCRdb to the early 2020s). About the investigation overall: In the newly diagnosed Graves' disease group, patients had been taking antithyroid drugs for less than 3 months. Peripheral blood TCR sequencing and RNA sequencing compared persistent Graves' disease patients with newly diagnosed Graves' disease patients. The study took place in China and was registered as a clinical trial. A total of about 35 samples underwent TCR sequencing, from about 13 patients with persistent Graves' disease and some 20 patients with newly diagnosed Graves' disease.

Library prep was done by multiplex PCR. The sample was run on an Illumina HiSeq 4000. iRepertoire HTBI primers and Arm-PCR amplification of CDR3 regions were used to construct TCR beta libraries. Before sequencing, the PCR products underwent gel purification. The study's own analysis went as follows. Gene usage analysis of CDR3 amino acid clonotypes relied on the approximately 60 TRBV and fewer than 15 TRBJ segments identified across samples. COPE and FqMerger were used to merge the filtered high-quality paired reads into contigs. Contigs were aligned with BLAST to IMGT TRBV, TRBD and TRBJ reference genes, and CDR3 was defined per IMGT. Any clonotype with a frequency above 0.1% was classified as a highly expanded clone. Shannon entropy was used to measure repertoire diversity, and the Gini coefficient was used to measure V-J evenness. Clonotypes shared by more than one individual were considered public. The raw public reads went through TCRdb reprocessing: fastp at Q25, MiXCR clone calling, in-frame beta chains kept. Rows with one shared CDR3 protein collapse into an entry with the most common genes and DNA. The V and J calls and clone size are TCRdb's, not the authors'. The sample table lists roughly 260,000 distinct CDR3 sequences, 15% to 20% of them with a count of one. The ten largest clones capture less than 15% of the sample.

Here is what the overall study found, with its caveats: Persistent Graves' disease patients showed lower TCR Shannon entropy and fewer highly expanded clones than newly diagnosed patients, suggesting clonal expansion. Only the TCR beta chain was sequenced and analyzed. Because the primary lesion, thyroid tissue, could not be accessed, the study looked at peripheral blood alone. The authors noted that the small sample size was a limitation that may lower accuracy. Preferential use of TRBV28, TRBJ1-2 and TRBJ2-5 was observed in persistent disease, whereas TRBV20-1 and TRBJ2-1 were favored in newly diagnosed disease. Patients with persistent disease shared more public clonotypes (fewer than 3,000) than newly diagnosed patients did (approximately 970).

Including the terminal cysteine and phenylalanine, the CDR3 comprises 13 residues. Only the CDR3 portion is preserved as DNA: 39 bases, with reading frame beginning at the first base. Trimming removed 5 bases from V and 7 bases from J, leaving 14 bases between the germline ends. CDR1 and CDR2 (DFQATT, SNEGSKA) derive from the germline V gene (reference sequence). Remarks on this clonotype: Its antigen is unknown. No qualities accompany the bases; no much larger clone lies one base away.

The time point label, as the study defines it: newly diagnosed GD, antithyroid drugs for less than 3 months. For both TCR sequencing and RNA sequencing, RNA was extracted from PBMCs in TRIzol. The diagnosis of Graves' disease was made according to American Thyroid Association guidelines. Recruitment of patients was carried out at an endocrinology department in Xi'an, China. Each patient gave approximately 10 milliliters of peripheral blood, collected in an EDTA anticoagulant tube. Ficoll Paque Plus density gradient separation was used to isolate PBMCs, and no further T cell sorting was done. RNA quality was checked with an Agilent 2100 Bioanalyzer and agarose gel, and concentration with a NanoDrop 2000. This sample also appeared in a second study, on T cells in Graves' hyperthyroidism and ophthalmopathy. As that second study puts it: Stable Graves' hyperthyroidism was defined as the absence of progression to ophthalmopathy over 18 months of follow-up. Hyperthyroidism patients were aged 18 to 65 years and newly diagnosed, with disease duration of less than 2 months. Patients with uncontrolled infections, other autoimmune diseases, pregnancy or lactation were excluded. Diagnoses were based on clinical symptoms, serum thyroxine and TRAb, thyroid ultrasound and orbital computed tomography. For the first round of RT-PCR on the TCR CDR3, the HTBI primer set was used together with the Qiagen OneStep RT-PCR kit. Most expanded thyroid clonotypes (frequency above 0.001) were also detected in blood, suggesting blood repertoires may reflect thyroid immune responses. In cross-validation, a model built on a 13 V-J signature told ophthalmopathy apart from stable hyperthyroidism with over 85% sensitivity and around 83% specificity, and in testing the same model reached 80%/75%. In validation, the model predicted progression to ophthalmopathy a median of about 6 months before onset, with roughly 68% sensitivity and roughly 72% specificity. To identify TCR V-J signatures that set the groups apart, the researchers used a discovery cohort of 95 to 100 patients, made up of some 41 with Graves' ophthalmopathy and some 58 with stable Graves' hyperthyroidism. Prospective prediction of ophthalmopathy was tested in an independent validation cohort consisting of fewer than 20 hyperthyroidism patients and over 15 patients who later progressed to ophthalmopathy. The 95 to 100 discovery patients were randomly divided into training and test sets at a 7:3 ratio. In several Graves' hyperthyroidism patients, the study also compared T-cell repertoires from thyroid tissue with T-cell repertoires from blood. After blood sampling, hyperthyroidism patients were treated with methimazole at a starting dose of 30 mg daily, and ophthalmopathy patients were treated with high-dose intravenous methylprednisolone. The libraries were constructed in a second round of multiplex PCR and then size-selected and purified. Paired-end sequencing of the libraries was performed with 100 bp reads on an Illumina HiSeq2000. SOAPnuke was used to process the raw data, removing reads that contained adapters or uncalled bases, had a mean Phred below 15, or lacked an exact match to the constant primer or identifier. COPE v1.2.5 was used to merge the high-quality paired reads, and each unique nucleotide sequence was defined as a clonotype. MiTCR v1.1 was used to align clonotypes to the IMGT TRBV, TRBD and TRBJ reference segments. The analysis was restricted to V-J combinations with a frequency above 0.0001, which together covered 99% to 99.2% of the repertoires. A TCS score was defined as the ratio of F50 (clonal expansion) to E x V (chaos), with BLOSUM62-based TCRdist applied between CDR3 peptides within each V-J. Welch's t-statistics and random forest reduced 514 V-J features to 10 to 15, which were used in a naive Bayes classifier (R e1071). No statistical method was used to fix the sample size in advance, and group allocation was not hidden from the investigators. According to the paper, TCR Vbeta CDR3 sequencing was carried out on about 140 peripheral blood samples, which came from fewer than 50 ophthalmopathy, around 75 hyperthyroidism and 17 progressor patients.

The chain is encoded by TRBV20-1 joined to TRBJ1-4; matching of 5 bases hints at TRBD1 as the D gene. This receptor was obtained from a woman under 40 with Graves disease. Donor details come from another sample of the same person, matched by shared clones. Sequenced here: peripheral blood mononuclear cells (PBMCs), sampled at new diagnosis, from a patient treated with antithyroid drugs. The CDR3 corresponds to CSASAGAGEKLFF. The nucleotide sequence reads as follows: TGCAGTGCTTCCGCCGGGGCTGGTGAAAAACTGTTTTTT.